The 21 T cell receptor beta chains below were found in one sample sequenced in a study of PD-1 blockade in classical Hodgkin lymphoma. Measured with immunoSEQ multiplex PCR; TCRdb has only the in-frame clones, and not every one. The table lists about 21,000 clones, 75% to 90% of them singletons. Time point defined: cycle 4 day 1 (C4D1), after less than seven weeks of nivolumab. With no exception, relapse followed autologous stem cell transplantation in all patients, and brentuximab vedotin exposure varied. This specimen consisted of peripheral blood mononuclear cells (PBMCs), obtained before the fourth cycle of nivolumab. These receptors were obtained from a human donor with classical Hodgkin lymphoma.

The chain has TRBV7-9 and TRBJ1-5; D remains unclear. This CDR3 is built from 12 residues. CDR1 is SEHNR and CDR2 is FQNEAQ in the germline V gene (reference sequence). Trimming pared 0 bases from V and 5 bases from J, leaving 2 bases between. The CDR3 DNA follows: TGTGCCAGCAGCTTAGCGCATCAGCCCCAGCATTTT. It is translated as CASSLAHQPQHF.

The chain couples TRBV27 to TRBJ2-1; 8 bases match TRBD2. Looked up from germline, CDR1 is MNHEY and CDR2 is SMNVEV (reference sequence). This CDR3 region has 13 residues. V gave up 11 bases and J gave up 4 bases; unmatched junction bases: 7. CDR3 residues: CASGGTGYNEQFF. The CDR3 DNA follows: TGTGCCTCGGGGGGGACTGGATACAATGAGCAGTTCTTC.

The J gene is TRBJ2-3, the V gene TRBV7-9; D remains ambiguous. The germline V gene has CDR1 SEHNR and CDR2 FQNEAQ (reference sequence). The CDR3 extends over 13 amino acids. V was clipped by 7 bases and J by 6 bases, with 14 bases between them. The CDR3 bases are TGTGCCAGCATTTTGAGTTTCGGGGATACGCAGTATTTT. Its translation: CASILSFGDTQYF.

J is TRBJ2-7 and V is TRBV6-6; TRBD1 is a possible D gene (6 bases). CDR1 MNHNY and CDR2 SVGAGI come from the germline V gene (reference sequence). Trimming removed 4 bases at V and 5 bases at J, with 21 bases between. This CDR3 is 16 amino acids long. CDR3 sequence reads: CASSSHRVSGSNEQYF. The CDR3 nucleotides read TGTGCCAGCAGTTCCCACAGGGTCTCTGGTAGCAACGAGCAGTACTTC.

The chain links TRBV14 to TRBJ1-4; 7 nucleotides agree with TRBD1. From germline, CDR1 is SGHDN and CDR2 FVKESK. The CDR3 extends over 15 amino acids. V shed 2 bases, J shed 7 bases, and the junction held 7 bases outside the gene matches. Written as DNA, the CDR3 is TGTGCCAGCAGCCAATGGGAGGGGGCCGGTGAAAAACTGTTTTTT. Translated: CASSQWEGAGEKLFF.

The chain combines TRBV5-5 with TRBJ1-1, with 7 bases lining up with TRBD1. This CDR3 is 16 amino acids long. The trim removed 5 bases at V and 0 bases at J, leaving 10 bases unmatched. Per the germline V gene, CDR1 is SGHKS and CDR2 is YYEKEE (reference sequence). The CDR3 bases are TGTGCCAGCAGGTTGAGACAGGGAGTTATGAACACTGAAGCTTTCTTT. Amino acid sequence: CASRLRQGVMNTEAFF.

V gene TRBV29-1 combines with J gene TRBJ2-1; D is possibly TRBD1 (6 bases). The V gene lost 2 bases and the J gene lost 8 bases, with 13 bases spanning the gap. There are 13 residues in the CDR3. The V gene's germline CDR1 is SQVTM and CDR2 ANQGSEA. For the CDR3, the DNA is TGCAGCGTTGAACGCAGGGGTCTGGATGAGCAGTTCTTC. Protein product: CSVERRGLDEQFF.

The CDR3, as DNA: TGTGCCAGCAGTCTAACCGGGACTAGTCCCTCCTACGAGCAGTACTTC. As protein: CASSLTGTSPSYEQYF. V usage is TRBV27 and J usage is TRBJ2-7; 8 positions agree with TRBD2. The V gene's germline CDR1 is MNHEY and CDR2 SMNVEV (reference sequence). With V trimmed by 5 bases and J by 0 bases, 9 bases remained unmatched. CDR3 length: 16 residues.

This sequence joins TRBV19 and TRBJ2-1; possible D gene TRBD1, 6 bases. The CDR3 is made up of 15 amino acids. The germline V gene has CDR1 LNHDA and CDR2 SQIVND (reference sequence). V was trimmed by 6 bases and J by 4 bases, leaving 16 bases between them. The CDR3 bases are TGTGCCAGTAGCCCAAGACAGGAGATTTACAATGAGCAGTTCTTC. Its translation is CASSPRQEIYNEQFF.

This chain joins TRBV11-2 and TRBJ2-3, with 10 bases aligning to TRBD1. CDR3 size: 18 residues. CDR1 is SGHAT and CDR2 is FQNNGV in the germline V gene. Trimming took 4 bases from V and 5 from J; bases not matched to a gene: 15. In DNA, the CDR3 is TGTGCCAGCAGCTCGGGGGCCGGGACAGGGGTGATTGGAGATACGCAGTATTTT. This gives the protein CASSSGAGTGVIGDTQYF.

V and J are TRBV5-6 and TRBJ2-3; D remains ambiguous. From germline, CDR1 is SGHDT and CDR2 YYEEEE. The CDR3 covers 14 residues. V was trimmed by 0 bases and J by 0 bases, leaving 5 bases between them. The CDR3 reads CASSLVGSTDTQYF. The CDR3 DNA is TGTGCCAGCAGCTTGGTCGGCAGCACAGATACGCAGTATTTT.

V and J are TRBV5-8 and TRBJ1-6; 8 bases map to TRBD1. Germline assignment: CDR1 SGHTS and CDR2 YDEGEE. The length of the CDR3 is 16 residues. With V trimmed by 1 base and J by 5 bases, 5 bases remained unmatched. CDR3 sequence: CASSLSRDRNNSPLHF. The CDR3 DNA reads TGTGCCAGCAGCTTGTCTCGGGACAGGAATAATTCACCCCTCCACTTT.

The count of this clone is one. The chain employs TRBV10-3 and TRBJ2-2; D is perhaps TRBD1 (6 bases). Trimming shortened V by 4 bases and J by 3 bases, and 12 bases separated the two germline ends. The CDR3 has 15 amino acids. Looked up from germline, CDR1 is ENHRY and CDR2 is SYGVKD. The CDR3 bases are TGTGCCATCAGTGTGGGGGCTATGGACACCGGGGAGCTGTTTTTT. It codes for CAISVGAMDTGELFF.

The chain couples TRBV6-5 to TRBJ2-7; TRBD1 agrees at 7 bases. The CDR3 consists of 14 residues. Trimming took 6 bases from V and 4 from J; bases not matched to a gene: 9. CDR1 MNHEY and CDR2 SVGAGI come from the germline V gene. CDR3: CASSLRQGRYEQYF. The DNA of the CDR3 is TGTGCCAGCAGCCTACGACAGGGACGGTACGAGCAGTACTTC.

The genes are TRBV30 and TRBJ2-3; no clear D gene. V lost 2 bases and J lost 4, with 7 bases in between. There are 12 residues in the CDR3. Germline V gene lookup returns CDR1 GTSNPN and CDR2 SVGIG (reference sequence). The DNA of the CDR3 is TGTGCCTGGAGTAGTGGTGCAGATACGCAGTATTTT. This sequence encodes CAWSSGADTQYF.

V usage is TRBV18 and J usage is TRBJ1-5; tentatively, D is TRBD1 (5 bases). The germline gives CDR1 KGHSH, CDR2 LQKENI. The V gene lost 2 bases and the J gene lost 4 bases, with 6 bases spanning the gap. The CDR3 is made up of 13 amino acids. CDR3 region: CASSPGGNQPQHF. The CDR3 coding sequence is TGTGCCAGCTCACCAGGGGGAAATCAGCCCCAGCATTTT.

The chain recombines TRBV5-4 with TRBJ2-1, with 11 bases matching TRBD2. Germline lookup yields CDR1 SGHNT and CDR2 YYREEE (reference sequence). The trim removed 4 bases at V and 7 bases at J, leaving 10 bases unmatched. The CDR3 totals 16 residues. CDR3 region: CASSLPTSGRMNEQFF. In DNA form, the CDR3 reads TGTGCCAGCAGCCTCCCCACTAGCGGGAGAATGAATGAGCAGTTCTTC.

CDR3 residues: CASSSQVNEQYF. CDR3 in DNA: TGTGCCAGCAGCTCCCAAGTTAACGAGCAGTACTTC. The chain recombines TRBV7-3 with TRBJ2-7; D is undetermined. CDR1 is SGHTA and CDR2 is FQGTGA in the germline V gene. CDR3 length: 12 residues. V was cut by 4 bases and J by 5 bases, with 9 bases left in between.

The CDR3: CASSQGWQGGIRQQETQYF. CDR3 DNA sequence: TGCGCCAGCAGCCAAGGGTGGCAGGGGGGGATTAGGCAGCAAGAGACCCAGTACTTC. V gene TRBV4-3 combines with J gene TRBJ2-5; D might be TRBD1 or TRBD2, each matching 7 bases. This CDR3 is built from 19 residues. The ends were cut back, 1 base at V and 2 bases at J, with 23 bases in the middle. Germline V gene sequence: CDR1 LGHNA, CDR2 YSLEER.

The genes are TRBV7-2 and TRBJ1-2, with D perhaps matching TRBD1 (6 bases). The V gene's germline CDR1 is SGHTA and CDR2 FQGNSA. This CDR3 is built from 14 residues. V gave up 1 base and J gave up 6 bases, with 12 bases separating them. CDR3 in amino acids: CASSLEGGADGYTF. Here the CDR3 DNA reads TGTGCCAGCAGCTTAGAGGGGGGGGCGGATGGCTACACCTTC.

The chain combines TRBV23-1 with TRBJ2-7; 12 nucleotides align to TRBD2. TRBV23-1 is assigned to the ORF class and has an uncertain function. V lost 4 bases and J lost 3; bases outside the gene matches: 16. The CDR3 sequence is 19 residues long. The CDR3 DNA reads as TGCGCCAGCAGTCCCAGACTAGCGGGAGCGAAGTGTCCAGACTACGAGCAGTACTTC. Amino acid sequence: CASSPRLAGAKCPDYEQYF.